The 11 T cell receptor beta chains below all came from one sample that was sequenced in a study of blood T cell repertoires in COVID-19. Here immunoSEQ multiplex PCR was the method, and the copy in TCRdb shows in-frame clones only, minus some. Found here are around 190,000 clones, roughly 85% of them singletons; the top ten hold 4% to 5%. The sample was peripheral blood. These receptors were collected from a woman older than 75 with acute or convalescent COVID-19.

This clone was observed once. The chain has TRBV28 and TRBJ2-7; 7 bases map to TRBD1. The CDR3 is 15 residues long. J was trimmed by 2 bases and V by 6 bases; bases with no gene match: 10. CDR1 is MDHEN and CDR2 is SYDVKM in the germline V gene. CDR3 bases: TGTGCCAGCAGGCGGAACCCCGGGACAGCCTACGAGCAGTACTTC. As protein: CASRRNPGTAYEQYF.

CDR3 region: CASSPTGPTGNTIYF. CDR3 coding DNA: TGTGCCAGCTCACCGACAGGGCCGACTGGAAACACCATATATTTT. This chain links TRBV18 with TRBJ1-3, with 7 nucleotides matching TRBD1. Germline loops: CDR1 KGHSH, CDR2 LQKENI. The CDR3 length is 15 residues. J lost 2 bases, V lost 3 bases, and 4 bases had no gene match.

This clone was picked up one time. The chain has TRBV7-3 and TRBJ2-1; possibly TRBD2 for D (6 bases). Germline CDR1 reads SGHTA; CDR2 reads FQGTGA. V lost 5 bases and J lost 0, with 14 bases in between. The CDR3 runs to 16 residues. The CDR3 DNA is TGTGCCAGCAGCCCTACTAGCAGGAGCTCCTACAATGAGCAGTTCTTC. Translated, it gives CASSPTSRSSYNEQFF.

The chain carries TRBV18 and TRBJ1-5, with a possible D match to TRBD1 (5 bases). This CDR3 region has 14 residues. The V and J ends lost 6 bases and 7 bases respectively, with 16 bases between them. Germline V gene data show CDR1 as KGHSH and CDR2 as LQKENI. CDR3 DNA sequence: TGTGCCAGCTCCCCTACCCGGGGGGTCCAGCCCCAGCATTTT. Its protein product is CASSPTRGVQPQHF. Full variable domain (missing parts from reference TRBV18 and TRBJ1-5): NAGVMQNPRHLVRRRGQEARLRCSPMKGHSHVYWYRQLPEEGLKFMVYLQKENIIDESGMPKERFSAEFPKEGPSILRIQQVVRGDSAAYFCASSPTRGVQPQHFGDGTRLSIL.

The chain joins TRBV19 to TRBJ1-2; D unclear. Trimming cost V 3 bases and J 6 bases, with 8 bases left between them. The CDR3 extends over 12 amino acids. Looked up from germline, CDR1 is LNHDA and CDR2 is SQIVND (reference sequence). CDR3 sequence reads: CASSIVGNGYTF. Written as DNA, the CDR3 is TGTGCCAGTAGTATTGTGGGCAATGGCTACACCTTC.

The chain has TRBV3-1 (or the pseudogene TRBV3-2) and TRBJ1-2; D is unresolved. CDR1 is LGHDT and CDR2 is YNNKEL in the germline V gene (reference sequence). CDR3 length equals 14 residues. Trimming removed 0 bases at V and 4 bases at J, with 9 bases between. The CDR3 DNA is TGTGCCAGCAGCCAAGATCTAAACGGCTATGGCTACACCTTC. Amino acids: CASSQDLNGYGYTF.

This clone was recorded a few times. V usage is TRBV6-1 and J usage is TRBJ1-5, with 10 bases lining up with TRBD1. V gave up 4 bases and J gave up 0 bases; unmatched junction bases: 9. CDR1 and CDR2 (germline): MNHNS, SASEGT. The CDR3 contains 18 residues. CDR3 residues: CASSGLGQGMGSNQPQHF. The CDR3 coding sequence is TGTGCCAGCAGTGGACTGGGACAGGGGATGGGTAGCAATCAGCCCCAGCATTTT.

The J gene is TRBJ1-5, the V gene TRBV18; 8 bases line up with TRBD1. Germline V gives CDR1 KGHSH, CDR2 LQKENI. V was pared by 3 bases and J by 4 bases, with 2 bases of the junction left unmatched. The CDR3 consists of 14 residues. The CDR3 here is CASSPGQENQPQHF. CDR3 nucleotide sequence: TGTGCCAGCTCACCGGGACAGGAAAATCAGCCCCAGCATTTT.

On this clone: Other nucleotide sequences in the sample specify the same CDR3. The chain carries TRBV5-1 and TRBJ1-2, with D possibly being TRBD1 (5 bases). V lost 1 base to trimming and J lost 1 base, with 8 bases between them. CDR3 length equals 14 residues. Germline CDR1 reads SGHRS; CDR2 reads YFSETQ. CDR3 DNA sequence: TGCGCCAGCAGCTTGTCGGGGGGTAACTATGGCTACACCTTC. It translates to CASSLSGGNYGYTF.

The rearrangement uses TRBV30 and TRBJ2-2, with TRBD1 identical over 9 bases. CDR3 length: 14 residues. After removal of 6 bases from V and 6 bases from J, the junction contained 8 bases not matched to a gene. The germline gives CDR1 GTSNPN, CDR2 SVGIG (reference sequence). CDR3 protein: CACTGTGLAGELFF. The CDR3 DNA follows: TGTGCCTGTACCGGGACAGGGTTGGCCGGGGAGCTGTTTTTT.

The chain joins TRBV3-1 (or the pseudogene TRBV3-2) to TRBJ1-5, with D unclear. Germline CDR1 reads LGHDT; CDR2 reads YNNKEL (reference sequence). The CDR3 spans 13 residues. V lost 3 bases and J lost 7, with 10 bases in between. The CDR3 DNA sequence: TGTGCCAGCAGCCACGGGAGCGGGCAGCCCCAGCATTTT. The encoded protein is CASSHGSGQPQHF.